This entry lists 6 T cell receptor beta chains sequenced from one sample in a study of Graves' ophthalmopathy and Graves' hyperthyroidism. RNA transcripts were the template, and TCR beta CDR3 regions were amplified from them. The library came from an HTBI-primed first-round RT-PCR and a second-round multiplex PCR. TCRdb fed the multiplex PCR reads into MiXCR, producing one record per CDR3 protein. The data hold about 700,000 distinct CDR3 sequences, with about 44% observed a single time. The sample was peripheral blood. These receptors came from an adult man with Graves' ophthalmopathy.

Written as DNA, the CDR3 is TGTGCCACCAGCAGAGATTTGGGACAGGGGACGAACTATGGCTACACCTTC. Protein: CATSRDLGQGTNYGYTF. The chain has TRBV15 and TRBJ1-2; TRBD1 aligns across 10 bases. Trimming removed 0 bases from V and 2 bases from J; junction bases left unmatched: 6. Germline values: CDR1 LNHNV, CDR2 YYDKDF (reference sequence). This CDR3 region has 17 residues.

V gene TRBV2 combines with J gene TRBJ2-7; the D gene is possibly TRBD2 (7 bases). CDR3 length: 12 residues. V was clipped by 8 bases and J by 4 bases, with 12 bases between them. Germline V gives CDR1 SNHLY, CDR2 FYNNEI. CDR3 region: CASGEGDYEQYF. Here the CDR3 DNA reads TGTGCCAGCGGGGAGGGGGATTACGAGCAGTACTTC.

In this sample, this clonotype turned up many times. The genes are TRBV19 and TRBJ1-1, with D uncertain. Germline assignment: CDR1 LNHDA and CDR2 SQIVND (reference sequence). Trimming pared 6 bases from V and 0 bases from J, leaving 8 bases between. The CDR3 is 13 residues long. CDR3 residues: CASSIKMNTEAFF. The CDR3 bases are TGTGCCAGTAGCATCAAGATGAACACTGAAGCTTTCTTT.

Of note for this clonotype: Sequence at one end of the junction differs from germline and may be a read error. This chain links TRBV7-7 with TRBJ1-3, with D tentatively TRBD1 (6 bases). The CDR3 is 15 residues long. Germline CDR1 and CDR2: SSHAT and FNYEAQ (reference sequence). The CDR3 bases are TGTGCTAGCAGCCGCGGGAGGGGGACTGGAAACACCATATATTTT. Translated: CASSRGRGTGNTIYF. Full variable domain (rest looked up from reference TRBV7-7 and TRBJ1-3): GAGVSQSPRYKVTKRGQDVTLRCDPISSHATLYWYQQALGQGPEFLTYFNYEAQPDKSGLPSDRFSAERPEGSISTLTIQRTEQRDSAMYRCASSRGRGTGNTIYFGEGSWLTVV.

This chain connects TRBV29-1 to TRBJ1-1; tentative D call: TRBD1 (6 bases). The CDR3 loop spans 14 amino acids. Trimming removed 8 bases from V and 3 bases from J, with 19 bases in between. Germline V gene data show CDR1 as SQVTM and CDR2 as ANQGSEA. CDR3 in DNA: TGCAGCATTCGCTCACAGGGATGGGACACTGAAGCTTTCTTT. This encodes CSIRSQGWDTEAFF.

The chain carries TRBV7-9 and TRBJ1-1, with D perhaps TRBD1 (6 bases). CDR1 and CDR2 from the germline V gene are SEHNR and FQNEAQ (reference sequence). CDR3 length: 14 amino acids. V shed 6 bases and J shed 6 bases, with 17 bases lying between them. The CDR3 loop is CASRVYTGGPEAFF. The CDR3 DNA follows: TGTGCCAGCAGGGTTTACACCGGGGGGCCTGAAGCTTTCTTT.